Listed below are T cell receptor beta chains from one sample, sequenced in a study of memory CD4+ T cells and cytomegalovirus serostatus. The repertoire was sequenced with immunoSEQ multiplex PCR; TCRdb's copy has only in-frame clones and lacks some. The sample lists just under 65,000 clones, approximately 77% seen once, with about 0.9% in the top ten. The sample taken for sequencing was memory CD4+ T cells from blood. These receptors were obtained from an adult in good health and CMV-seronegative. Each CDR3 is given with its conserved first and last residue. The order of the fields is D gene, CDR3 length, J gene, clone size, V gene, CDR3 protein, CDR3 DNA. D genes are given only for firm matches. The size entry is marked missing in some rows and otherwise reads once, few, many or a size class.

D gene: .; CDR3 length: 13; J gene: TRBJ2-5; clone size: .; V gene: TRBV28; CDR3 protein: CASKGGAGETQYF; CDR3 DNA: TGTGCCAGCAAAGGTGGGGCAGGAGAGACCCAGTACTTC
D gene: TRBD1; CDR3 length: 14; J gene: TRBJ1-4; clone size: .; V gene: TRBV5-1; CDR3 protein: CASSLEQGGEKLFF; CDR3 DNA: TGCGCCAGCAGCTTGGAACAGGGGGGCGAAAAACTGTTTTTT
D gene: .; CDR3 length: 13; J gene: TRBJ2-7; clone size: .; V gene: TRBV6-1; CDR3 protein: CASSELVSYEQYF; CDR3 DNA: TGTGCCAGCAGTGAACTAGTTTCCTACGAGCAGTACTTC
D gene: .; CDR3 length: 17; J gene: TRBJ2-6; clone size: .; V gene: TRBV4-3; CDR3 protein: CASSQDIGSSGANVLTF; CDR3 DNA: TGCGCCAGCAGCCAAGATATCGGGAGCTCTGGGGCCAACGTCCTGACTTTC
D gene: TRBD2; CDR3 length: 17; J gene: TRBJ2-2; clone size: .; V gene: TRBV29-1; CDR3 protein: CSVSRTSGSMGPGELFF; CDR3 DNA: TGCAGCGTTTCCAGAACTAGCGGGAGCATGGGTCCCGGGGAGCTGTTTTTT
D gene: .; CDR3 length: 16; J gene: TRBJ1-4; clone size: few; V gene: TRBV30; CDR3 protein: CAWSVSRVRTNEKLFF; CDR3 DNA: TGTGCCTGGAGTGTATCCAGGGTCAGGACTAATGAAAAACTGTTTTTT
D gene: .; CDR3 length: 17; J gene: TRBJ2-6; clone size: .; V gene: TRBV7-9; CDR3 protein: CASSLFTDHWGANVLTF; CDR3 DNA: TGTGCCAGCAGCTTATTTACAGATCATTGGGGGGCCAACGTCCTGACTTTC
D gene: TRBD1; CDR3 length: 16; J gene: TRBJ1-2; clone size: few; V gene: TRBV7-2; CDR3 protein: CASSFGTGVRSYGYTF; CDR3 DNA: TGTGCCAGCAGCTTCGGGACAGGGGTTCGGAGCTATGGCTACACCTTC
D gene: .; CDR3 length: 13; J gene: TRBJ1-5; clone size: .; V gene: TRBV30; CDR3 protein: CAWSQDSNQPQHF; CDR3 DNA: TGTGCCTGGAGTCAGGATAGCAATCAGCCCCAGCATTTT
D gene: TRBD1; CDR3 length: 14; J gene: TRBJ1-2; clone size: few; V gene: TRBV5-1; CDR3 protein: CASSRTGSSYGYTF; CDR3 DNA: TGCGCCAGCAGCCGGACAGGGTCTAGCTATGGCTACACCTTC
D gene: .; CDR3 length: 16; J gene: TRBJ1-4; clone size: .; V gene: TRBV7-9; CDR3 protein: CASSLVSGTKNEKLFF; CDR3 DNA: TGTGCCAGCAGCTTAGTGTCAGGGACTAAGAATGAAAAACTGTTTTTT
D gene: .; CDR3 length: 15; J gene: TRBJ2-2; clone size: .; V gene: TRBV28; CDR3 protein: CASSQPGQRTGELFF; CDR3 DNA: TGTGCCAGCAGTCAACCGGGACAACGAACCGGGGAGCTGTTTTTT
D gene: .; CDR3 length: 13; J gene: TRBJ1-2; clone size: .; V gene: TRBV5-6; CDR3 protein: CASSLWSDSGYTF; CDR3 DNA: TGTGCCAGCAGCCTCTGGTCGGACTCTGGCTACACCTTC
D gene: .; CDR3 length: 14; J gene: TRBJ1-4; clone size: .; V gene: TRBV30; CDR3 protein: CAWSAPVTDEKLFF; CDR3 DNA: TGTGCCTGGAGTGCCCCAGTCACAGATGAAAAACTGTTTTTT
D gene: .; CDR3 length: 14; J gene: TRBJ1-5; clone size: .; V gene: TRBV19; CDR3 protein: CASSIFSSRQPQHF; CDR3 DNA: TGTGCCAGTAGTATTTTTTCAAGCAGACAGCCCCAGCATTTT
D gene: .; CDR3 length: 18; J gene: TRBJ1-4; clone size: .; V gene: TRBV7-2; CDR3 protein: CASSPPVGSPGRDEKLFF; CDR3 DNA: TGTGCCAGCAGCCCCCCGGTTGGCTCGCCAGGGCGAGATGAAAAACTGTTTTTT
D gene: .; CDR3 length: 15; J gene: TRBJ2-2; clone size: .; V gene: TRBV5-1; CDR3 protein: CASRGSTTNTGELFF; CDR3 DNA: TGCGCCAGCAGAGGGTCCACCACGAACACCGGGGAGCTGTTTTTT
D gene: .; CDR3 length: 13; J gene: TRBJ1-1; clone size: .; V gene: TRBV6-5; CDR3 protein: CASSKVPGITAFF; CDR3 DNA: TGTGCCAGCAGTAAAGTCCCAGGGATCACAGCTTTCTTT
D gene: TRBD2; CDR3 length: 15; J gene: TRBJ2-7; clone size: .; V gene: TRBV28; CDR3 protein: CASTSGTRTSYEQYF; CDR3 DNA: TGTGCCAGCACCTCCGGGACTAGAACGTCCTACGAGCAGTACTTC
D gene: .; CDR3 length: 16; J gene: TRBJ1-2; clone size: .; V gene: TRBV7-2; CDR3 protein: CASSFTSEATGYGYTF; CDR3 DNA: TGTGCCAGCAGCTTCACTTCGGAGGCCACAGGGTATGGCTACACCTTC
D gene: .; CDR3 length: 16; J gene: TRBJ2-3; clone size: .; V gene: TRBV5-1; CDR3 protein: CASSLALRPNTDTQYF; CDR3 DNA: TGCGCCAGCAGCTTGGCCCTGAGACCTAACACAGATACGCAGTATTTT
D gene: TRBD1; CDR3 length: 15; J gene: TRBJ1-5; clone size: few; V gene: TRBV6-1; CDR3 protein: CASSEPTGMNQPQHF; CDR3 DNA: TGTGCCAGCAGCGAACCGACAGGGATGAATCAGCCCCAGCATTTT
D gene: .; CDR3 length: 16; J gene: TRBJ2-4; clone size: .; V gene: TRBV2; CDR3 protein: CASSPTEDLAKNIQYF; CDR3 DNA: TGTGCCAGCAGCCCTACAGAAGATCTAGCCAAAAACATTCAGTACTTC
D gene: TRBD1; CDR3 length: 14; J gene: TRBJ1-2; clone size: few; V gene: TRBV19; CDR3 protein: CASSRDRKNYGYTF; CDR3 DNA: TGTGCCAGTAGTCGGGACAGGAAGAACTATGGCTACACCTTC
D gene: .; CDR3 length: 15; J gene: TRBJ1-4; clone size: few; V gene: TRBV27; CDR3 protein: CASSALGGTNEKLFF; CDR3 DNA: TGTGCCAGCAGTGCCCTGGGGGGCACTAATGAAAAACTGTTTTTT
D gene: TRBD1; CDR3 length: 15; J gene: TRBJ2-2; clone size: .; V gene: TRBV5-1; CDR3 protein: CASSSNRGRPGELFF; CDR3 DNA: TGCGCCAGCAGCTCCAACAGGGGACGACCCGGGGAGCTGTTTTTT
D gene: .; CDR3 length: 15; J gene: TRBJ1-1; clone size: .; V gene: TRBV28; CDR3 protein: CASSFENLGGTEAFF; CDR3 DNA: TGTGCCAGCAGTTTTGAGAACCTTGGGGGAACTGAAGCTTTCTTT